The 25 T cell receptor beta chains listed next were all sequenced from one sample in a study of T cells after yellow fever vaccination. TCRdb re-called the 5' RACE reads through MiXCR, storing one row per CDR3 protein. The repertoire holds 500,000 to 650,000 distinct CDR3 sequences, with 9% to 15% as singletons. This sample comprised PBMCs, obtained on the day of the yellow fever booster vaccination. These receptors all come from a man aged 25-45 years who received the YFV17D yellow fever vaccine.

This clonotype has ten or more counts. This rearrangement joins TRBV5-1 to TRBJ2-7; possible D gene TRBD2, 7 bases. The length of the CDR3 is 14 residues. Germline assignment: CDR1 SGHRS and CDR2 YFSETQ. V lost 4 bases to trimming and J lost 4 bases, with 15 bases between them. CDR3 DNA sequence: TGCGCCAGCAGCCCGACGGGGGGCGGTTACGAGCAGTACTTC. Residues: CASSPTGGGYEQYF. The variable domain in full, with the rest retrieved from reference TRBV5-1 and TRBJ2-7, is KAGVTQTPRYLIKTRGQQVTLSCSPISGHRSVSWYQQTPGQGLQFLFEYFSETQRNKGNFPGRFSGRQFSNSRSEMNVSTLELGDSALYLCASSPTGGGYEQYFGPGTRLTVT.

The V call is TRBV28, the J call TRBJ2-7; 7 positions agree with TRBD1. After removal of 8 bases from V and 5 bases from J, the junction contained 6 bases not matched to a gene. This CDR3 is 12 amino acids long. Germline V gene lookup returns CDR1 MDHEN and CDR2 SYDVKM. This CDR3 reads CASQGVLDEQYF. CDR3 in DNA: TGTGCCAGCCAGGGGGTCTTGGACGAGCAGTACTTC.

The genes are TRBV7-9 and TRBJ1-2; TRBD1 is a possible D gene (6 bases). The V end lost 3 bases, the J end lost 6 bases, and 11 bases lay between the germline ends. This CDR3 spans 13 amino acids. CDR1 is SEHNR and CDR2 is FQNEAQ in the germline V gene (reference sequence). DNA of the CDR3: TGTGCCAGCAGCTTGGCAGGGGTCGATGGCTACACCTTC. Residues: CASSLAGVDGYTF. The variable domain in full, with the rest retrieved from reference TRBV7-9 and TRBJ1-2, is DTGVSQNPRHKITKRGQNVTFRCDPISEHNRLYWYRQTLGQGPEFLTYFQNEAQLEKSRLLSDRFSAERPKGSFSTLEIQRTEQGDSAMYLCASSLAGVDGYTFGSGTRLTVV.

The CDR3 region is CASSMGEGVIYGYTF. For the CDR3, the DNA is TGTGCCAGCAGTATGGGGGAGGGCGTGATCTATGGCTACACCTTC. This chain links TRBV12-3 or TRBV12-4 with TRBJ1-2; a possible D gene is TRBD1 (5 bases). The ends were cut back, 5 bases at V and 4 bases at J, with 17 bases in the middle. The CDR3 totals 15 residues.

This clonotype was detected many times. The rearrangement joins TRBV11-1 to TRBJ2-6, with TRBD1 identical over 10 bases. Germline V CDR1 and CDR2: SGHAT, FQDESV (reference sequence). The V and J ends lost 3 bases and 1 base, in that order; junction bases with no gene match: 6. CDR3 length: 18 amino acids. The CDR3 region is CASSFDRDRGSGANVLTF. Written as DNA, the CDR3 is TGTGCCAGCAGCTTTGATCGGGACAGGGGTTCTGGGGCCAACGTCCTGACTTTC.

Many counts were recorded for this clonotype. The CDR3 DNA reads as TGTGCCAGCAGTCTCGGGACTAGTGGTGAGCAGTTCTTC. It is translated as CASSLGTSGEQFF. The chain is built from TRBV28 and TRBJ2-1; 8 bases line up with TRBD2. CDR1 is MDHEN, CDR2 SYDVKM, per germline. The CDR3 has 13 residues. Trimming removed 5 bases from V and 9 bases from J; junction bases left unmatched: 6. The full variable domain, with the rest looked up from reference TRBV28 and TRBJ2-1, is DVKVTQSSRYLVKRTGEKVFLECVQDMDHENMFWYRQDPGLGLRLIYFSYDVKMKEKGDIPEGYSVSREKKERFSLILESASTNQTSMYLCASSLGTSGEQFFGPGTRLTVL.

This clonotype was found a few times. J is TRBJ1-4 and V is TRBV5-1, with D possibly being TRBD1 (6 bases). Trimming removed 4 bases at V and 3 bases at J, with 13 bases between. This CDR3 is 15 amino acids long. The germline CDR1 and CDR2 sequences are SGHRS and YFSETQ. The CDR3 DNA reads TGCGCCAGCAGCATGGGGGCGGCTGCTAATGAAAAACTGTTTTTT. This translates into CASSMGAAANEKLFF.

This clonotype has only a few counts. The chain recombines TRBV27 with TRBJ2-7; D not resolved. The CDR3 length is 14 residues. CDR1 is MNHEY, CDR2 SMNVEV, per germline (reference sequence). V was shortened by 11 bases and J by 2 bases, with 19 bases between the two germline ends. The CDR3 nucleotides read TGTGCCTCCACCCGGGCAGGTGGGGCCTACGAGCAGTACTTC. Translating gives CASTRAGGAYEQYF.

A word on this clonotype: A much larger clone lies a single base off, so this may be a read error. J is TRBJ1-1 and V is TRBV6-5; D remains unclear. Germline V lookup: CDR1 MNHEY, CDR2 SVGAGI. Trimming shortened V by 4 bases and J by 4 bases, and 10 bases separated the two germline ends. This CDR3 region has 13 residues. The CDR3 DNA sequence: TGTGCCAGCAGTTTCCTCGGAGGCACTGAAGCTTTCTTT. Translating gives CASSFLGGTEAFF.

V gene TRBV20-1 combines with J gene TRBJ2-7, with D maybe TRBD1 (6 bases). The CDR3 runs 12 residues. Trimming shortened V by 5 bases and J by 3 bases, and 11 bases separated the two germline ends. Germline values: CDR1 DFQATT, CDR2 SNEGSKA (reference sequence). The CDR3 loop is CSAEQGGYEQYF. In DNA form, the CDR3 reads TGCAGTGCTGAACAGGGCGGCTACGAGCAGTACTTC.

This clonotype showed up just a few times. V gene TRBV7-3 combines with J gene TRBJ1-5; D not resolved. V lost 5 bases and J 4 bases, leaving 9 bases between the germline ends. The CDR3 consists of 13 residues. Germline V gene sequence: CDR1 SGHTA, CDR2 FQGTGA. The DNA of the CDR3 is TGTGCCAGCAGCCAGGACTGGAATCAGCCCCAGCATTTT. Translating it yields CASSQDWNQPQHF.

This clonotype was recorded a few times. The chain uses TRBV28 and TRBJ1-5; D is ambiguous. The germline gives CDR1 MDHEN, CDR2 SYDVKM. V gave up 1 base and J gave up 2 bases, with 15 bases separating them. The CDR3 is 17 residues long. CDR3 in amino acids: CASSLLVHGRGNQPQHF. The CDR3 bases are TGTGCCAGCAGTTTATTGGTTCACGGAAGGGGCAATCAGCCCCAGCATTTT.

This clonotype was counted only a few times. Written as DNA, the CDR3 is TGCGCCAGCAGCTTGGACAAGATAATCTACGAGCAGTACTTC. This codes for CASSLDKIIYEQYF. The chain couples TRBV5-1 to TRBJ2-7; D ambiguous. The CDR3 is 14 amino acids. V lost 0 bases and J lost 3, with 10 bases in between. Per the germline V gene, CDR1 is SGHRS and CDR2 is YFSETQ.

This clonotype was detected a few times. This chain uses TRBV5-4 with TRBJ1-2, with D unclear. Trimming cost V 0 bases and J 4 bases, with 13 bases left between them. CDR1 is SGHNT and CDR2 is YYREEE in the germline V gene (reference sequence). This CDR3 is built from 15 residues. The CDR3 DNA reads TGTGCCAGCAGCTTGGTTTCCAGCTATCTCTATGGCTACACCTTC. Translation gives CASSLVSSYLYGYTF.

There are a few counts of this clonotype. The chain couples TRBV5-5 to TRBJ1-1; D gene uncertain. The CDR3 runs to 18 residues. Germline CDR1 and CDR2: SGHKS and YYEKEE (reference sequence). Deletions cut 3 bases from V and 2 bases from J, with 23 bases between. CDR3 residues: CASSYPDPRSSHNTEAFF. CDR3 bases: TGTGCCAGCAGCTATCCCGACCCCCGTTCCAGCCACAACACTGAAGCTTTCTTT.

This clonotype has only a few counts. The rearrangement links TRBV20-1 to TRBJ2-7; D gene unclear. Trimming stripped 7 bases from V and 0 bases from J, with 13 bases between. The CDR3 totals 13 residues. Germline-derived CDR1 and CDR2 are DFQATT and SNEGSKA (reference sequence). The CDR3 nucleotides read TGCAGTGGAAATAGCCCAAGCTCCTACGAGCAGTACTTC. This codes for CSGNSPSSYEQYF.

This clonotype was recorded at least ten times. The chain is built from TRBV25-1 and TRBJ1-2; D may be TRBD1 (6 bases). The CDR3 totals 15 residues. Germline values: CDR1 MGHDK, CDR2 SYGVNS. The ends were cut back, 4 bases at V and 7 bases at J, with 19 bases in the middle. DNA for the CDR3: TGTGCCAGCAGTGCTTCGTCAGGGGTAAAGGGTGGCTACACCTTC. Residues: CASSASSGVKGGYTF.

The V and J genes are TRBV2 and TRBJ1-1, with 7 positions matching TRBD1. Trimming took 10 bases from V and 5 from J; bases not matched to a gene: 16. This CDR3 has 15 residues. Germline CDR1 SNHLY, CDR2 FYNNEI. The CDR3 sequence: CANLRDSGVSTEAFF. As DNA, the CDR3 is TGTGCCAACCTAAGGGACAGCGGAGTTTCGACTGAAGCTTTCTTT.

The rearrangement joins TRBV12-3 or TRBV12-4 to TRBJ2-7; D not resolved. CDR3 length equals 12 residues. V was clipped by 7 bases and J by 5 bases, with 12 bases between them. The DNA of the CDR3 is TGTGCCAGCACCCTTGGATCCCACGAGCAGTACTTC. This sequence encodes CASTLGSHEQYF.

The chain carries TRBV25-1 and TRBJ1-5; D is perhaps TRBD1 (5 bases). The CDR3 totals 16 residues. V lost 3 bases, J lost 1 base, and 13 bases lay in between. Germline V gene sequence: CDR1 MGHDK, CDR2 SYGVNS. In nucleotides, the CDR3 is TGTGCCAGCAGTGATGGCTTCTGGGACAGCAATCAGCCCCAGCATTTT. Protein product: CASSDGFWDSNQPQHF.

This chain joins TRBV23-1 and TRBJ2-5; D is unclear. TRBV23-1 has ORF status, its function being uncertain. The CDR3 sequence is 12 residues long. V was trimmed by 2 bases and J by 5 bases, leaving 6 bases between them. CDR3 protein: CASSQPKETQYF. CDR3 sequence (DNA): TGCGCCAGCAGTCAACCAAAGGAGACCCAGTACTTC.

V gene TRBV19 combines with J gene TRBJ2-7; a weak D match, TRBD1 (6 bases). Trimming cost V 4 bases and J 3 bases, with 13 bases left between them. The CDR3 has 14 residues. The germline V gene encodes CDR1 LNHDA and CDR2 SQIVND (reference sequence). CDR3 sequence reads: CASSTRGSYYEQYF. CDR3 DNA: TGTGCCAGTAGTACCAGGGGATCTTACTACGAGCAGTACTTC.

This chain links TRBV21-1 with TRBJ2-1; TRBD2, as called in the table, went unchecked against the DNA. TRBV21-1 is flagged as a pseudogene. The CDR3 sequence is 17 residues long. CDR3 coding DNA: TGTGCCAGCACCGCTCACAAACAGCGTAATACCTACAATGAGCAGTTCTTC. Its protein is CASTAHKQRNTYNEQFF.

This clonotype turned up a few times. The genes are TRBV6-2 or TRBV6-3 and TRBJ1-2; D is uncertain. Between the trimmed V and J ends, which lost 6 bases and 6 bases, there was a span of 11 bases. The germline CDR1 and CDR2 sequences are MNHEY and SVGEGT. The CDR3 totals 12 residues. The CDR3 loop reads CASSPGWDGYTF. The CDR3 DNA is TGTGCCAGCAGCCCGGGATGGGATGGCTACACCTTC.

The rearrangement joins TRBV28 to TRBJ2-3, with D unresolved. Trimming removed 6 bases at V and 10 bases at J, with 14 bases between. The CDR3 totals 12 residues. Germline CDR1 is MDHEN and CDR2 is SYDVKM. The DNA of the CDR3 is TGTGCCAGCAGCCAGCTAGGGATGCCGCAGTATTTT. Translating it yields CASSQLGMPQYF. Complete variable domain (other parts from reference TRBV28 and TRBJ2-3): DVKVTQSSRYLVKRTGEKVFLECVQDMDHENMFWYRQDPGLGLRLIYFSYDVKMKEKGDIPEGYSVSREKKERFSLILESASTNQTSMYLCASSQLGMPQYFGPGTRLTVL.